Listed below are T cell receptor beta chains from one sample, sequenced in a study of low-dose radiotherapy and immunotherapy resistance in tumors. Via MiXCR, TCRdb re-called the reads, giving one row per CDR3 protein. The repertoire holds around 68,000 distinct CDR3 sequences, about a quarter seen once, with 5.5% to 8.5% in the top ten. This specimen was PBMCs, taken before treatment. These receptors all come from a male donor with rectosigmoid adenocarcinoma. CDR3s include the opening cysteine and the closing phenylalanine or tryptophan. D genes are given only for firm matches. Rows give clone size only sometimes, using once, few, many, or a class for an expanded clone.

J | D | V | length | size | DNA | CDR3
TRBJ2-7 | TRBD1 | TRBV7-9 | 14 | - | TGTGCCAGCAGCTTCACACAGGGGGCGGGGGAGCAGTACTTC | CASSFTQGAGEQYF
TRBJ2-1 | TRBD2 | TRBV24-1 | 16 | many | TGTGCCACCAGTGATCCAGCGGGAGGGCCATATAATGAGCAGTTCTTC | CATSDPAGGPYNEQFF
TRBJ2-2 | TRBD2 | TRBV7-3 | 17 | - | TGTGCCAGCAGCTCGGGACTAGCGGGAGTTGGTACCGGGGAGCTGTTTTTT | CASSSGLAGVGTGELFF
TRBJ2-3 | TRBD2 | TRBV7-2 | 17 | many | TGTGCCAGCAGCTTAGTTGGTACTAGCGGTTTGACAGATACGCAGTATTTT | CASSLVGTSGLTDTQYF
TRBJ2-7 | - | TRBV12-3/TRBV12-4 | 12 | - | TGTGCCAGCGCCATCTCCCCCTCCGAGCAGTACTTC | CASAISPSEQYF
TRBJ2-2 | - | TRBV12-5 | 15 | many | TGTGCTAGTGGGGGTCGAGACTTCAACACCGGGGAGCTGTTTTTT | CASGGRDFNTGELFF
TRBJ1-1 | - | TRBV5-6 | 12 | - | TGTGCCAGCAGCTACGAGAAGACGGGAGCTTTCTTT | CASSYEKTGAFF
TRBJ2-5 | - | TRBV5-4 | 14 | few | TGTGCCAGCAGCTTGGCCCTCGGGGAAGAGACCCAGTACTTC | CASSLALGEETQYF
TRBJ2-7 | - | TRBV4-1 | 15 | many | TGCGCCAGCAGCCGCTCATCAGGGGCGGCCTACGAGCAGTACTTC | CASSRSSGAAYEQYF
TRBJ1-2 | TRBD1 | TRBV28 | 17 | many | TGTGCCAGCAGTGATGCCGGGACAGGGAGGGGAGATAATGGCTACACCTTC | CASSDAGTGRGDNGYTF
TRBJ1-2 | - | TRBV19 | 14 | - | TGTGCCAGTAGTATGAGCGGGGTTAACTATGGCTACACCTTC | CASSMSGVNYGYTF
TRBJ2-1 | - | TRBV11-2 | 16 | many | TGTGCCAGCAGCCGACAGGGAGGAAGCTCCTACAATGAGCAGTTCTTC | CASSRQGGSSYNEQFF
TRBJ2-1 | TRBD1 | TRBV27 | 17 | many | TGTGCCAGCAGTCGGACGAATTCGGGACAGGGATGGGGCGAGCAGTTCTTC | CASSRTNSGQGWGEQFF
TRBJ1-4 | - | TRBV5-1 | 16 | many | TGCGCCAGCAGCTTCGCCCGTGTCGGGGTTGATGAAAAACTGTTTTTT | CASSFARVGVDEKLFF
TRBJ2-2 | - | TRBV21-1 | 19 | many | TGTGCCAGCAGCAAAGTCTTCGGGTCAGGACAGGAGAACACCGGGGAGCTGTTTTTT | CASSKVFGSGQENTGELFF
TRBJ2-5 | - | TRBV5-1 | 14 | many | TGCGCCAGCAGCTTGGGTGCCTCCCAAGAGACCCAGTACTTC | CASSLGASQETQYF
TRBJ1-3 | TRBD1 | TRBV29-1 | 16 | many | TGCAGCGCTCGTGGCGGGACAGGGCGCTCTGGAAACACCATATATTTT | CSARGGTGRSGNTIYF
TRBJ2-1 | - | TRBV29-1 | 14 | many | TGCAGCGTTGAGGAACAGGGTGGTGGCGATGAGCAGTTCTTC | CSVEEQGGGDEQFF
TRBJ1-5 | TRBD1 | TRBV12-3/TRBV12-4 | 14 | many | TGTGCCAGCAGACAAACAGGGGGGAATCAGCCCCAGCATTTT | CASRQTGGNQPQHF
TRBJ2-2 | - | TRBV14 | 17 | many | TGTGCCAGCAGCCATCCGTCTGGGCAACTGAACACCGGGGAGCTGTTTTTT | CASSHPSGQLNTGELFF
TRBJ2-3 | TRBD2 | TRBV7-9 | 16 | many | TGTGCCAGCAGCTCAACTAGCGGGGGGGCAAGAGATACGCAGTATTTT | CASSSTSGGARDTQYF
TRBJ1-2 | - | TRBV6-2/TRBV6-3 | 13 | - | TGTGCCAGCATTTCGGCAGTCCGCTATGGCTACACCTTC | CASISAVRYGYTF
TRBJ2-5 | - | TRBV28 | 14 | many | TGTGCCAGCAGTTTTCTGTCTAACAGAGAGACCCAGTACTTC | CASSFLSNRETQYF
TRBJ2-7 | - | TRBV28 | 12 | - | TGTGCCAGCAGTGTCCGTCCCTACGAGCAGTACTTC | CASSVRPYEQYF
TRBJ2-2 | - | TRBV19 | 13 | many | TGTGCCAGTATGCCGGACTACACCGGGGAGCTGTTTTTT | CASMPDYTGELFF
TRBJ2-3 | - | TRBV12-3/TRBV12-4 | 14 | - | TGTGCCAGCACTGATCCGGCGGGCTCAGATACGCAGTATTTT | CASTDPAGSDTQYF
TRBJ2-5 | - | TRBV11-2 | 15 | few | TGTGCCAGCAGCTCCCGGGGACAGCGGGAAGAGACCCAGTACTTC | CASSSRGQREETQYF
TRBJ2-7 | - | TRBV25-1 | 13 | many | TGTGCCAGCAGGGAAACAGGACCCTACGAGCAGTACTTC | CASRETGPYEQYF
TRBJ2-1 | TRBD1 | TRBV19 | 13 | many | TGTGCCAGTAGGACACAGGGGGAGAATGAGCAGTTCTTC | CASRTQGENEQFF
TRBJ2-7 | - | TRBV20-1 | 14 | - | TGCAGTGCCCAAGGGGGGGCTTCGGAGCAGGAGCAGTACTTC | CSAQGGASEQEQYF
TRBJ2-7 | - | TRBV18 | 15 | - | TGTGCCAGCTCACTTAGACAAGCCAGCTCCTACGAGCAGTACTTC | CASSLRQASSYEQYF
TRBJ2-1 | TRBD2 | TRBV29-1 | 12 | few | TGCAGCGGGACTAGCGGGAGTTCTGAGCAGTTCTTC | CSGTSGSSEQFF
TRBJ2-2 | - | TRBV11-2 | 15 | many | TGTGCCAGCAGCTTAGCGTCTCTAGAAACCGGGGAGCTGTTTTTT | CASSLASLETGELFF
TRBJ2-2 | - | TRBV18 | 14 | - | TGTGCCAGCTCCCGGGTTACGAACACCGGGGAGCTGTTTTTT | CASSRVTNTGELFF
TRBJ1-2 | - | TRBV28 | 13 | many | TGTGCCAGCAGTGAGAGGGAAAACTATGGCTACACCTTC | CASSERENYGYTF
TRBJ2-5 | - | TRBV11-2 | 16 | many | TGTGCCAGCAGCTTATCAGGGGAGGGTTCAGAAGAGACCCAGTACTTC | CASSLSGEGSEETQYF
TRBJ2-7 | - | TRBV7-6 | 15 | many | TGTGCCAGCAGCTCCGTGCAGGGGGGGTCCTACGAGCAGTACTTC | CASSSVQGGSYEQYF
TRBJ2-1 | TRBD1 | TRBV18 | 16 | many | TGTGCCAGCTCACCACTTACAGGGGGCGCCTACAATGAGCAGTTCTTC | CASSPLTGGAYNEQFF
TRBJ2-2 | - | TRBV7-2 | 16 | many | TGTGCCAGCAGCCCCTGGGGACTGGCCGTACCCGGGGAGCTGTTTTTT | CASSPWGLAVPGELFF
TRBJ2-7 | TRBD2 | TRBV5-6 | 18 | many | TGTGCCAGCAGCCTCAATCCTAATATAGCGGGAGACGACTACGAGCAGTACTTC | CASSLNPNIAGDDYEQYF
TRBJ1-5 | TRBD1 | TRBV12-3/TRBV12-4 | 15 | many | TGTGCCACCAAGGAACAGGGGGCGGCCAATCAGCCCCAGCATTTT | CATKEQGAANQPQHF
TRBJ1-5 | - | TRBV12-3/TRBV12-4 | 13 | - | TGTGCCAGCAGTTTAGCCAGGGGAGCAGGCCAGCATTTT | CASSLARGAGQHF
TRBJ2-5 | - | TRBV3-1 | 16 | many | TGTGCCAGCAGCCAAGATCTGGGGGTCGGGCAAGAGACCCAGTACTTC | CASSQDLGVGQETQYF
TRBJ1-2 | TRBD1 | TRBV27 | 12 | many | TGTGCCAGCAGCAGACAGGGGACTGGCTACACCTTC | CASSRQGTGYTF
TRBJ2-3 | - | TRBV20-1 | 13 | many | TGCAGTGTTGGTGGATCTAGCACAGATACGCAGTATTTT | CSVGGSSTDTQYF
TRBJ1-3 | TRBD1 | TRBV28 | 14 | few | TGTGCCAGCAGTGACCTGACAGGGCTGAACACCATATATTTT | CASSDLTGLNTIYF
TRBJ1-1 | - | TRBV6-2/TRBV6-3 | 13 | many | TGTGCCAGCAGTCCCGGTTATCTTCCTGAAGCTTTCTTT | CASSPGYLPEAFF
TRBJ1-5 | - | TRBV20-1 | 14 | many | TGCAGTGCTACCCCCTGGGGGCCGAATCAGCCCCAGCATTTT | CSATPWGPNQPQHF
TRBJ2-7 | TRBD2 | TRBV29-1 | 14 | many | TGCAGCGTTGAGGTTATAGCGGGATCTACGCAGCAGTACTTC | CSVEVIAGSTQQYF
TRBJ2-7 | - | TRBV10-3 | 16 | many | TGTGCCATCAGTGAGTCGGAGCTAATCACCAGACGCGAGCAGTACTTC | CAISESELITRREQYF
TRBJ2-3 | TRBD2 | TRBV5-1 | 13 | few | TGCGCCAGCAACGGACTAGCGGGAGGAACGCAGTATTTT | CASNGLAGGTQYF
TRBJ2-1 | - | TRBV10-2 | 16 | many | TGCGCCAGCAGTTCGGGCCGGGACGCCTCCTACAATGAGCAGTTCTTC | CASSSGRDASYNEQFF
TRBJ2-1 | TRBD2 | TRBV4-1 | 16 | - | TGCGCCAGCAGCCGAGAACGGCTAGCGGGAGGGAATGAGCAGTTCTTC | CASSRERLAGGNEQFF